Reported below is one TCR beta chain. Its antigen is undetermined. The CDR3 runs to 12 residues. Germline-derived CDR1 and CDR2 are SGHNT and YENEEA. Trimming left V 5 bases short and J 4 bases short, with 8 bases between. This specimen belongs to a study of cytotoxic CD8 clonotypes in ibrutinib-treated CLL. Study findings and constraints: Public clonotypes were uncommon and contracted or stayed stable on treatment. Baseline levels were approached again at progression, after clonality had risen at ibrutinib response. The study sampled sustained-remission and progressing patients at different times. At baseline, clonality was higher than in age-matched healthy donors and correlated with CD8+ counts.

Profiled with immunoSEQ multiplex PCR; TCRdb holds only in-frame clones, not every one. Of 130,000 or so clones listed, 60% to 85% are singletons. Sample: PBMCs, taken after 12 months of ibrutinib treatment. This sequence was found in a human donor with chronic lymphocytic leukemia. The V gene is TRBV11-3, the J gene TRBJ2-5, with D possibly being TRBD2 (5 bases). The CDR3 sequence: CASSQEVETQYF. CDR3 DNA: TGTGCCAGCAGCCAGGAGGTAGAGACCCAGTACTTC.